This T cell receptor beta chain derives from a study of low-dose radiotherapy and immunotherapy resistance in tumors. Study overall: For four cycles from cycle 1 day 1, patients took 300 mg oral aspirin daily.

Time point denoted: after trial treatment. Treatment given: LDRT plus nivolumab, ipilimumab, low-dose cyclophosphamide and aspirin (RACIN trial). Nivolumab, ipilimumab, aspirin, low-dose cyclophosphamide and low-dose radiotherapy were all administered to the donors. Primers targeting TRAV and TRBV primed first-strand cDNA, covering alpha and beta chains. Amplification of TCRs used a constant-region primer and V-primer adapter for about 18 PCR cycles. One entry per CDR3 protein results from TCRdb running MiXCR on the reads. The repertoire holds some 94,000 distinct CDR3 sequences, with less than 25% as singletons. V trimming: 3 bases; J trimming: 4 bases; junction bases outside the gene matches: 8. The CDR3 has 15 residues. CDR1 is MGHRA and CDR2 is YSYEKL in the germline V gene. This clonotype was counted at least ten times.

The sequencing here drew on PBMCs, taken after low-dose radiotherapy plus immunotherapy. This chain connects TRBV4-1 to TRBJ2-7, with 8 bases lining up with TRBD1. The TCR was taken from a female donor with ovarian cancer. The CDR3 region is CASSHPRTGSYEQYF. Written as DNA, the CDR3 is TGCGCCAGCAGCCACCCTCGGACAGGGAGTTACGAGCAGTACTTC.